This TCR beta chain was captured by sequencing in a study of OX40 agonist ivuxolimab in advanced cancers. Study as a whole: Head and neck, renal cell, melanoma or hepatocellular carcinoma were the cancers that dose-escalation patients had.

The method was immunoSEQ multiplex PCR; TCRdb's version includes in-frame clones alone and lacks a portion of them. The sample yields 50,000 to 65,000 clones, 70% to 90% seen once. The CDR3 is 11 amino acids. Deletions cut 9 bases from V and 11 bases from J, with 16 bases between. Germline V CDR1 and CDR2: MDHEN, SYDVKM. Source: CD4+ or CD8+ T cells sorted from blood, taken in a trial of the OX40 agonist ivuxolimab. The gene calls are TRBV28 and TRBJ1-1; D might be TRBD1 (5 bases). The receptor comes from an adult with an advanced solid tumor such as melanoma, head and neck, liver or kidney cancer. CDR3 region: CASNPGRRAFF. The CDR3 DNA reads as TGTGCCAGTAACCCGGGGCGGCGGGCTTTCTTT.